This T cell receptor beta chain derives from a study of blood T cell repertoires in COVID-19. Study information: The United States, Italy and Spain supplied acute and convalescent COVID-19 samples. PBMCs, B-cell-depleted T cells, or T cells were the source of the cDNA or gDNA that made up the material.

Per the original data handling: Amplified reference gene primers provided the basis for estimating nucleated cell counts. Profiled with immunoSEQ multiplex PCR; TCRdb holds only in-frame clones, not every one. The V and J calls and clone size come from that table; D and trimming were worked out from the DNA. Of 220,000 or so clones listed, approximately 78% were seen once; the top ten hold less than 9.5%. Germline lookup yields CDR1 SGHTS and CDR2 YDEGEE. The CDR3 spans 17 residues. Trimming at V came to 5 bases and at J to 4 bases, leaving 12 bases not matched to a gene. Seattle patients were enrolled while actively infected and followed longitudinally. This clone was observed once.

Sequenced material: peripheral blood. This TCR came from a woman aged 80 or over with COVID-19, enrolled during active disease. V is TRBV5-8 and J is TRBJ2-6, with 7 bases identical to TRBD1. The CDR3 DNA sequence: TGTGCCAGCAGGCTAAGACAGGGAAAATCCGGGGCCAACGTCCTGACTTTC. Encoded protein: CASRLRQGKSGANVLTF.